Presented here are 2 T cell receptor beta chains from one specimen sequenced in a study of blood T cells in healthy people across ages. Primed by a sample-barcoded 5' primer and a J-beta primer mix, a second PCR proceeded for about 7 to 11 cycles. TCRdb recomputed calls from the 5' RACE reads with MiXCR, one row per CDR3 protein. The sample has 700,000 to 850,000 distinct CDR3 sequences; 35% to 40% are singletons. Sequencing was carried out using blood. The receptors stem from a young man in good health.

This clonotype was recorded once. The chain joins TRBV10-3 to TRBJ2-2, with D possibly being TRBD1 (5 bases). The V gene lost 3 bases and the J gene lost 1 base, with 6 bases spanning the gap. From germline, CDR1 is ENHRY and CDR2 SYGVKD. The CDR3 has 14 residues. The CDR3 DNA reads as TGTGCCATCAGTGACCAGGGGAACACCGGGGAGCTGTTTTTT. Its protein product is CAISDQGNTGELFF.

This clonotype was counted only a few times. The V gene is TRBV5-1, the J gene TRBJ2-2; 8 bases map to TRBD1. V lost 0 bases and J lost 7; bases outside the gene matches: 5. This CDR3 contains 15 residues. Germline V CDR1 and CDR2: SGHRS, YFSETQ. The CDR3, as DNA: TGCGCCAGCAGCTTGGGGACAGGGAATCACGGGGAGCTGTTTTTT. Translated, it gives CASSLGTGNHGELFF.